The 31 T cell receptor beta chains below were found in one sample sequenced in a study of prognosis after radiotherapy for stage I lung cancer. Two-round multiplex PCR amplified TCR beta CDR3 from genomic DNA. First-round PCR employed TRBV- and TRBJ-specific primers for each gene. MiXCR, applied by TCRdb to the multiplex PCR reads, yields one record per CDR3 protein. The table shows some 38,000 distinct CDR3 sequences, with approximately 24% occurring only once. The starting material was PBMCs, obtained before or after stereotactic body radiation therapy (not recorded which). The receptors derive from a donor of 50 years or more with non-small cell lung cancer.

With respect to this clonotype: A read error likely explains this, since a far larger clone differs by one base. The rearrangement uses TRBV6-2 or TRBV6-3 and TRBJ1-2; possible D gene TRBD1, 5 bases. Between the trimmed V and J ends, which lost 8 bases and 2 bases, there was a span of 12 bases. Germline lookup yields CDR1 MNHEY and CDR2 SVGEGT. The CDR3 sequence is 13 residues long. This CDR3 is CASGPWGNYGYTF. Here the CDR3 DNA reads TGTGCCAGCGGACCATGGGGCAACTATGGCTACACCTTC.

Regarding this clonotype: This may stem from a read error, because a much larger clone lies one nucleotide away. This chain joins TRBV5-5 and TRBJ2-3; perhaps TRBD1 as D (6 bases). Germline V gene sequence: CDR1 SGHKS, CDR2 YYEKEE (reference sequence). V was pared by 0 bases and J by 7 bases, with 18 bases between. The CDR3 is 16 residues long. This CDR3 reads CASSLVGHGAANTQYF. In DNA, the CDR3 is TGTGCCAGCAGCTTGGTGGGACATGGGGCCGCGAATACGCAGTATTTT.

Notes on this clonotype: This likely came from a read error, as a far larger clone is one base away. V and J are TRBV6-5 and TRBJ2-1; possibly TRBD2 for D (6 bases). The CDR3 covers 16 residues. Germline values: CDR1 MNHEY, CDR2 SVGAGI. V lost 6 bases and J 9 bases, leaving 24 bases between the germline ends. The CDR3 region has the DNA TGTGCCAGCAGCGGGAGAGGACTCCTTAGCCCAGCTGAGCAGTTCTTC. Translated: CASSGRGLLSPAEQFF.

This clonotype was picked up many times. V is TRBV11-3 and J is TRBJ2-3, with D unresolved. Germline assignment: CDR1 SGHNT and CDR2 YENEEA. V was clipped by 3 bases and J by 1 base, with 8 bases between them. The CDR3 is 14 amino acids. The CDR3 loop is CASSLGAGTDTQYF. Here the CDR3 DNA reads TGTGCCAGCAGCTTGGGCGCGGGCACAGATACGCAGTATTTT.

This clonotype came up many times. The gene calls are TRBV9 and TRBJ2-3; D gene uncertain. This CDR3 has 14 residues. CDR1 SGDLS and CDR2 YYNGEE come from the germline V gene. Trimming pared 0 bases from V and 0 bases from J, leaving 5 bases between. The CDR3 region is CASSVGGSTDTQYF. The CDR3 coding sequence is TGTGCCAGCAGCGTAGGAGGTAGCACAGATACGCAGTATTTT.

A word on this clonotype: Being one base from a much bigger clone, this may be a read error. The chain couples TRBV30 to TRBJ1-1; weak D call: TRBD1 (6 bases). The germline CDR1 and CDR2 sequences are GTSNPN and SVGIG (reference sequence). V lost 6 bases, J lost 12 bases, and 20 bases lay in between. CDR3 length: 12 residues. The CDR3 here is CACFRHRVRTFF. DNA for the CDR3: TGTGCCTGCTTCCGGCACAGGGTTCGTACTTTCTTT.

This clonotype was recorded at least ten times. The rearrangement joins TRBV5-1 to TRBJ2-7, with 10 bases that match TRBD1. CDR3 size: 12 residues. The V gene end was trimmed by 5 bases and the J gene end by 5 bases; junction bases not matched to a gene: 1. From germline, CDR1 is SGHRS and CDR2 YFSETQ. CDR3 nucleotides: TGCGCCAGCAGTGACAGGGGGCACGAGCAGTACTTC. Translating it yields CASSDRGHEQYF.

This clonotype was observed at least ten times. The CDR3 nucleotides are TGCAGTGTGGAAATGGGCGGCAGTAGCAATCAGCCCCAGCATTTT. It encodes CSVEMGGSSNQPQHF. The chain uses TRBV20-1 and TRBJ1-5; D gene ambiguous. Germline values: CDR1 DFQATT, CDR2 SNEGSKA (reference sequence). This CDR3 has 15 amino acids. Between the trimmed V and J ends, which lost 7 bases and 0 bases, there was a span of 16 bases.

On this clonotype: One base away lies a much larger clone, so this may be a sequencing read error. The chain employs TRBV7-2 and TRBJ1-5; the D is unclear. This CDR3 contains 13 residues. Germline V lookup: CDR1 SGHTA, CDR2 FQGNSA. The CDR3 loop reads CASSLARFQLQHF. The CDR3 bases are TGTGCCAGCAGCTTAGCGAGGTTTCAGCTCCAGCATTTT.

Turning to this clonotype: A far larger clone is one nucleotide away, so this likely arose from a read error. V usage is TRBV20-1 and J usage is TRBJ2-5; D might be TRBD1 (6 bases). V gave up 6 bases and J gave up 11 bases, with 28 bases separating them. Germline V gene sequence: CDR1 DFQATT, CDR2 SNEGSKA (reference sequence). CDR3 length: 15 residues. The CDR3 sequence is CSASSRGFDYNEQYF. CDR3 nucleotide sequence: TGCAGTGCGAGTAGCAGGGGATTTGATTACAATGAGCAGTACTTC.

This clonotype was recorded many times. This rearrangement joins TRBV11-2 to TRBJ2-1; 10 nucleotides agree with TRBD1. The CDR3 is made up of 17 amino acids. The ends lost 4 bases at V and 3 bases at J; junction bases unmatched: 9. Per the germline V gene, CDR1 is SGHAT and CDR2 is FQNNGV. CDR3 protein: CASSSIVGQGVYNEQFF. CDR3 sequence (DNA): TGTGCCAGCAGCTCAATAGTCGGACAGGGGGTCTACAATGAGCAGTTCTTC.

This clonotype was seen many times. The chain joins TRBV27 to TRBJ2-1; 7 positions agree with TRBD2. V dropped 5 bases and J dropped 5; count of bases not matched to a gene: 9. Looked up from germline, CDR1 is MNHEY and CDR2 is SMNVEV (reference sequence). This CDR3 has 15 amino acids. CDR3 amino acids: CASSRGLAENNEQFF. For the CDR3, the DNA is TGTGCCAGCAGTCGCGGGCTAGCGGAAAACAATGAGCAGTTCTTC.

On this clonotype itself: A single base separates this from a much larger clone, so it may be a read error. The chain carries TRBV6-1 and TRBJ1-4; D might be TRBD1 (5 bases). This CDR3 spans 14 amino acids. V shed 7 bases and J shed 0 bases, with 9 bases lying between them. The germline CDR1 and CDR2 sequences are MNHNS and SASEGT. CDR3 protein: CASILTATNEKLFF. Written as DNA, the CDR3 is TGTGCCAGCATACTGACAGCAACTAATGAAAAACTGTTTTTT.

A word on this clonotype: Given the absence of the conserved phenylalanine or tryptophan at the CDR3 end, a read error is likely. V usage is TRBV20-1 and J usage is TRBJ2-3, with 7 nucleotides matching TRBD1. From germline, CDR1 is DFQATT and CDR2 SNEGSKA (reference sequence). The length of the CDR3 is 15 residues. The CDR3 DNA reads TGCGGTGCTAGAAAACACAGGGGCTGGGCAGATACGCAGTATTCT. It is translated as CGARKHRGWADTQYS.

This clonotype was recorded at least ten times. The junction departs from germline at one end; a sequencing error may be responsible. The genes are TRBV6-1 and TRBJ2-1; D remains ambiguous. The CDR3 consists of 13 residues. Germline V gene data show CDR1 as MNHNS and CDR2 as SASEGT. CDR3 region: CASSAPSNNEQFF. The CDR3 nucleotides read TGTGCCAGCAGTGCCCCCTCCAACAATGAGCAGTTCTTC.

This clonotype was found a few times. A much larger clone differs from this one at a single base, so this may be a read error. The V call is TRBV25-1, the J call TRBJ1-4; 10 bases match TRBD1. This CDR3 region has 15 residues. Trimming removed 9 bases from V and 8 bases from J; junction bases left unmatched: 12. Germline V CDR1 and CDR2: MGHDK, SYGVNS. Here the CDR3 reads CARSPGQGVGEKLFF. The CDR3 DNA sequence: TGTGCCAGAAGTCCAGGACAGGGGGTCGGGGAAAAACTGTTTTTT.

This clonotype has ten or more counts. The rearrangement links TRBV6-1 to TRBJ1-1; D is ambiguous. Trimming removed 6 bases from V and 1 base from J, with 6 bases in between. Germline loops: CDR1 MNHNS, CDR2 SASEGT. The CDR3 totals 12 residues. CDR3 bases: TGTGCCAGCAGCGCCCGGAACACTGAAGCTTTCTTT. Translation: CASSARNTEAFF.

This clonotype appeared many times. The chain recombines TRBV13 with TRBJ1-4; D possibly corresponds to TRBD1 (5 bases). This CDR3 region has 15 residues. Germline CDR1 reads PRHDT; CDR2 reads FYEKMQ (reference sequence). Between the trimmed V and J ends, which lost 1 base and 7 bases, there was a span of 13 bases. In DNA form, the CDR3 reads TGTGCCAGCAGCTTAGTGGGGGTACACGGTGAAAAACTGTTTTTT. Residues: CASSLVGVHGEKLFF.

This clonotype was seen at least ten times. J is TRBJ2-2 and V is TRBV30; unclear D gene. This CDR3 contains 12 residues. V shed 2 bases and J shed 5 bases, with 6 bases lying between them. The germline CDR1 and CDR2 sequences are GTSNPN and SVGIG (reference sequence). Written as DNA, the CDR3 is TGTGCCTGGAGTTACACAACCGGGGAGCTGTTTTTT. Protein sequence: CAWSYTTGELFF.

This clonotype was seen only a few times. This may stem from a read error, because a much larger clone lies one nucleotide away. This chain links TRBV6-1 with TRBJ1-4; D may be TRBD1 (5 bases). The CDR3 has 15 amino acids. The germline V gene has CDR1 MNHNS and CDR2 SASEGT. CDR3 region: CASRSSRGGGEELFF. The CDR3 DNA sequence: TGTGCCAGCAGGAGCTCGAGGGGAGGCGGTGAAGAACTGTTTTTT.

This clonotype was detected many times. This chain uses TRBV9 with TRBJ2-2; 10 bases line up with TRBD1. The V and J ends lost 3 bases and 3 bases, in that order; junction bases with no gene match: 8. The CDR3 loop spans 17 amino acids. Germline V CDR1 and CDR2: SGDLS, YYNGEE. Here the CDR3 reads CASSGRSGTGDTGELFF. In nucleotides, the CDR3 is TGTGCCAGCAGCGGACGGTCCGGGACAGGGGACACCGGGGAGCTGTTTTTT.

This clonotype was found many times. This chain uses TRBV7-2 with TRBJ1-6; D gene unclear. Germline CDR1 and CDR2: SGHTA and FQGNSA. The CDR3 covers 18 residues. Deletions cut 5 bases from V and 0 bases from J, with 17 bases between. DNA of the CDR3: TGTGCCAGCAGCCGCAGCGTCGGGCAGAGCTCCTATAATTCACCCCTCCACTTT. Its protein product is CASSRSVGQSSYNSPLHF.

This clonotype was recorded many times. The V and J genes are TRBV7-9 and TRBJ2-2; 7 bases fit TRBD1. The CDR3 loop spans 19 amino acids. Losses at the gene ends were 2 bases for V and 0 bases for J; bases not matched to a gene: 12. Germline values: CDR1 SEHNR, CDR2 FQNEAQ (reference sequence). The CDR3 is CASSLIPGQPFANTGELFF. The DNA for the CDR3 is TGTGCCAGCAGCTTAATCCCGGGACAGCCGTTCGCGAACACCGGGGAGCTGTTTTTT.

Turning to this clonotype: With only one base between it and a far larger clone, this is likely a read error. This sequence joins TRBV6-4 and TRBJ1-5; D is uncertain. The germline CDR1 and CDR2 sequences are MRHNA and SNTAGT. The CDR3 contains 13 residues. CDR3 coding DNA: TGTGCCAGCAGTACCTGGGAGAATCAGCACCAGCATTTT. Its protein is CASSTWENQHQHF.

This clonotype occurred many times. The gene calls are TRBV19 and TRBJ2-7; 9 bases fit TRBD1. The CDR3 runs 16 residues. Per the germline V gene, CDR1 is LNHDA and CDR2 is SQIVND (reference sequence). Trimming removed 5 bases from V and 5 bases from J; junction bases left unmatched: 13. CDR3 residues: CASSPYSGTGLNEQYF. CDR3 DNA: TGTGCCAGTAGTCCTTACTCCGGGACAGGGCTAAACGAGCAGTACTTC.

The table lists this clonotype with many counts. The V and J genes are TRBV12-3 or TRBV12-4 and TRBJ2-7; D remains unclear. Between the trimmed V and J ends, which lost 5 bases and 3 bases, there was a span of 5 bases. This CDR3 is 11 amino acids long. CDR3 nucleotide sequence: TGTGCCAGCAGTAGCCGCTACGAGCAGTACTTC. This gives the protein CASSSRYEQYF.

This clonotype has at least ten counts. The rearrangement joins TRBV12-5 to TRBJ2-2; 7 bases match TRBD1. This CDR3 is 14 amino acids long. The V gene end was trimmed by 5 bases and the J gene end by 6 bases; junction bases not matched to a gene: 6. The germline V gene encodes CDR1 LGHNT and CDR2 FRNRAP. The CDR3 protein is CASGLGTDAGELFF. CDR3 DNA sequence: TGTGCTAGTGGTCTCGGGACAGACGCCGGGGAGCTGTTTTTT.

Ten or more counts support this clonotype. The rearrangement uses TRBV15 and TRBJ1-5; 8 bases map to TRBD1. Looked up from germline, CDR1 is LNHNV and CDR2 is YYDKDF (reference sequence). With V trimmed by 1 base and J by 5 bases, 7 bases remained unmatched. The CDR3 has 16 residues. Written as DNA, the CDR3 is TGTGCCACCAGCAGAGTTCAGGGGGCAATAGATCAGCCCCAGCATTTT. It encodes CATSRVQGAIDQPQHF.

As concerns this clonotype: An end of the junction does not agree with germline; a read error may underlie this. The chain combines TRBV27 with TRBJ1-2; D uncertain. Germline assignment: CDR1 MNHEY and CDR2 SMNVEV (reference sequence). CDR3 length equals 13 residues. The chain's CDR3 is CTSSTYLNYGYTF. For the CDR3, the DNA is TGTACCAGCAGTACTTACCTCAACTATGGCTACACCTTC.

This clonotype showed up many times. The chain joins TRBV24-1 to TRBJ2-2; 8 nucleotides agree with TRBD1. Germline V CDR1 and CDR2: KGHDR, SFDVKD. The CDR3 loop spans 15 amino acids. Trimming cost V 0 bases and J 7 bases; bases outside gene matches: 3. The CDR3 bases are TGTGCCACCAGTGATTTGGGGGACAGGAACGGGGAGCTGTTTTTT. Residues: CATSDLGDRNGELFF.

Ten or more counts support this clonotype. J is TRBJ2-7 and V is TRBV20-1, with a weak D call TRBD1 (6 bases). The length of the CDR3 is 13 residues. With 3 bases removed from V and 7 bases from J, the gap between germline ends came to 16 bases. Germline-derived CDR1 and CDR2 are DFQATT and SNEGSKA (reference sequence). Written as DNA, the CDR3 is TGCAGTGCTAGTTCAGGGGCAGGGCAAGAGCAGTACTTC. Its protein product is CSASSGAGQEQYF.